The T cell receptor beta chain under discussion was sequenced for a study of Ad26.COV2.S vaccination and SARS-CoV-2 variants. Study as a whole: Donor got 5x10^10 or 1x10^11 viral particles of Ad26.COV2.S. The study's findings and limits: It was reported that spike-specific CD8+ and CD4+ T cell responses were substantially broad after vaccination.

This table comes from immunoSEQ multiplex PCR, and its TCRdb copy is limited to in-frame clones, with some not included. The table has hundreds of thousands of clones, about 88% seen once. The treatment: 15 to 20 received Ad26.COV2.S at low or high dose, single or two shots; several received placebo; per-sample allocation not given. The samples were gathered on day 63 after the first injection of vaccine or placebo. Cohort 1b enrolled adults aged 18-55 years in Boston. The vaccine antigen was prefusion-stabilized Wuhan SARS-CoV-2 spike. Details on this clone: Its antigen is currently unknown.

Germline V lookup: CDR1 MNHNS, CDR2 SASEGT. V was shortened by 2 bases and J by 4 bases, with 12 bases between the two germline ends. The CDR3 covers 15 residues. The genes are TRBV6-1 and TRBJ2-1, with D maybe TRBD2 (5 bases). The TCR originated in a person between 18 and 65 years old who received the Ad26.COV2.S COVID-19 vaccine or a placebo. The specimen was peripheral blood, collected in a trial of Ad26.COV2.S vaccine versus placebo. The CDR3 nucleotides are TGTGCCAGCAGTGAACGGCTAGCCCCATACAATGAGCAGTTCTTC. It is translated as CASSERLAPYNEQFF.